The clone carrying this T cell receptor (beta chain) showed up many times. The CDR3 runs 16 residues. Trimming cost V 0 bases and J 9 bases, with 21 bases left between them. CDR1 SGDLS and CDR2 YYNGEE come from the germline V gene. RNA transcripts were the template, and TCR beta CDR3 regions were amplified from them. HTBI primers were used in a first-round RT-PCR, which preceded a second-round multiplex PCR. TCRdb processed the multiplex PCR reads anew with MiXCR; each CDR3 protein has one entry. The repertoire holds a few hundred thousand distinct CDR3 sequences, with about 40% as singletons. This specimen belongs to a study of Graves' ophthalmopathy and Graves' hyperthyroidism.

The source of this sequence is an adult man with Graves' hyperthyroidism. The chain joins TRBV9 to TRBJ1-1; tentative D call: TRBD1 (5 bases). Sequences were obtained from peripheral blood or thyroid tissue (not recorded which). As DNA, the CDR3 is TGTGCCAGCAGCGTAGCTCCTGCGGGGATTGACAGCCAAGCTTTCTTT. This encodes CASSVAPAGIDSQAFF.